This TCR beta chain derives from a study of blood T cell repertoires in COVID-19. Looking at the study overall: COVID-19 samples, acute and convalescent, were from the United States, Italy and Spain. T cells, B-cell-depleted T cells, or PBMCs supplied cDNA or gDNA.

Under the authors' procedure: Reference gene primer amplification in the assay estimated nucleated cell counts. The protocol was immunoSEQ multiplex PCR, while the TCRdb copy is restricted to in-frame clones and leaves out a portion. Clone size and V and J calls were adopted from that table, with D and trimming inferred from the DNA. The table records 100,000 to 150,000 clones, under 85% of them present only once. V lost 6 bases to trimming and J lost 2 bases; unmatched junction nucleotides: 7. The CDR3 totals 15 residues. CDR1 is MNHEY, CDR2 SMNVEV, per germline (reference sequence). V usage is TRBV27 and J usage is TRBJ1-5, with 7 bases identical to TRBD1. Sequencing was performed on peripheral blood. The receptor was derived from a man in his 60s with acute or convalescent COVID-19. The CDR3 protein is CASSDRAPGNQPQHF. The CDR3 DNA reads TGTGCCAGCAGCGACAGGGCCCCAGGCAATCAGCCCCAGCATTTT.